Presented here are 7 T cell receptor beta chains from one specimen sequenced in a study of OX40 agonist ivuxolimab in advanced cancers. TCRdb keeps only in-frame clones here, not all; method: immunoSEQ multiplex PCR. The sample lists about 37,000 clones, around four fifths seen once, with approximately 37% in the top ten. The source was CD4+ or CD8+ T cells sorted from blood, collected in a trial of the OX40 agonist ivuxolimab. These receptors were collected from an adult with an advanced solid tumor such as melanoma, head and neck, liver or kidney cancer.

CDR3 sequence (DNA): TGTGCCAGCCGCCTTTCAGTCAACACTGAAGCTTTCTTT. This gives the protein CASRLSVNTEAFF. The V and J genes are TRBV12-1 and TRBJ1-1; the table's D call of TRBD1 was not tested on the DNA. TRBV12-1 constitutes a pseudogene. This CDR3 has 13 amino acids.

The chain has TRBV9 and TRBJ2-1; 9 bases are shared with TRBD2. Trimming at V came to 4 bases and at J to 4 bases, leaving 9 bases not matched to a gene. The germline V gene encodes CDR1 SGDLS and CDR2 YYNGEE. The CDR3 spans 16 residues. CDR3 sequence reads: CASSFRAGGGYNEQFF. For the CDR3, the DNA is TGTGCCAGCAGCTTTAGAGCGGGAGGTGGTTACAATGAGCAGTTCTTC. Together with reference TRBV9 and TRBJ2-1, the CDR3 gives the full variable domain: DSGVTQTPKHLITATGQRVTLRCSPRSGDLSVYWYQQSLDQGLQFLIQYYNGEERAKGNILERFSAQQFPDLHSELNLSSLELGDSALYFCASSFRAGGGYNEQFFGPGTRLTVL.

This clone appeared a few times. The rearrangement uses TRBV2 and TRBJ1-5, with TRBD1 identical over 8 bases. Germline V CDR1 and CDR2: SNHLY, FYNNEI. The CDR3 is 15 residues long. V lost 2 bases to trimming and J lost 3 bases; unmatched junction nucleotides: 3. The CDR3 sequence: CASSERTGTNQPQHF. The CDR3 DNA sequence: TGTGCCAGCAGTGAAAGGACAGGGACCAATCAGCCCCAGCATTTT.

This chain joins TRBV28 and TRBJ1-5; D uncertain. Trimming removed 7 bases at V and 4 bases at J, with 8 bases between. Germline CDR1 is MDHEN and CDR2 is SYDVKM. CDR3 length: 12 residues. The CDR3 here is CASTVRNQPQHF. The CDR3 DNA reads TGTGCCAGCACCGTTAGAAATCAGCCCCAGCATTTT. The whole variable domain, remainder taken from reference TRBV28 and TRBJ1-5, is DVKVTQSSRYLVKRTGEKVFLECVQDMDHENMFWYRQDPGLGLRLIYFSYDVKMKEKGDIPEGYSVSREKKERFSLILESASTNQTSMYLCASTVRNQPQHFGDGTRLSIL.

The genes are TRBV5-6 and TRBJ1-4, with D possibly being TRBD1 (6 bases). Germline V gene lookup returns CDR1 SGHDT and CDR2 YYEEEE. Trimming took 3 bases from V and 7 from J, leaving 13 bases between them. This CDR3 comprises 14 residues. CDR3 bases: TGTGCCAGCAGCTCAAGACAGGCGGGTGAAAAACTGTTTTTT. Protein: CASSSRQAGEKLFF.

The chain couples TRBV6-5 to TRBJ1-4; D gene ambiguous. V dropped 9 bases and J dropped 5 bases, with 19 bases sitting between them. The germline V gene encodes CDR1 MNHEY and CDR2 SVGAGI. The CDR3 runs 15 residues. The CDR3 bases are TGTGCCAGTAAAACAGCCACGCCTGGAAATGAAAAACTGTTTTTT. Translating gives CASKTATPGNEKLFF.

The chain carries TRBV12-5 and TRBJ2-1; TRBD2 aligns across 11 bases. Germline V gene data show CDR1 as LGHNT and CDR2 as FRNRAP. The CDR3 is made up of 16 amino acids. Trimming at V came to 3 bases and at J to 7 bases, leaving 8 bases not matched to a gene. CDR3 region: CASGFLSGRAGNEQFF. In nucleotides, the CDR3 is TGTGCTAGTGGTTTCCTTAGCGGGAGGGCGGGGAATGAGCAGTTCTTC. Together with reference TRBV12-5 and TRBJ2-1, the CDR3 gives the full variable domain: DARVTQTPRHKVTEMGQEVTMRCQPILGHNTVFWYRQTMMQGLELLAYFRNRAPLDDSGMPKDRFSAEMPDATLATLKIQPSEPRDSAVYFCASGFLSGRAGNEQFFGPGTRLTVL.